Below are 19 T cell receptor beta chains sequenced from a single sample in a study of CD8+CD57+ T cells in acquired aplastic anemia (dated by TCRdb to 2017 to 2018). Patients chosen for sequencing had shown expansion of CD8+CD57+ cells by flow cytometry. Sequencing used an Illumina HiSeq 2000. TCR beta VDJ combination and CDR3 sequence profiling used genomic DNA as the template. TCRdb redid the processing of the public reads, applying fastp at Q25 and MiXCR, and retained in-frame beta chains. Every entry covers one CDR3 protein and lists the most common genes and DNA from its rows. This sample lists some 200,000 distinct CDR3 sequences; roughly half were detected once. The ten largest account for 1.8% of the sample. Sequencing used sorted CD4+, CD8+, or CD8+CD57+ T cells (not recorded which) from PBMCs. The source is a human donor with aplastic anemia.

This clonotype was seen only once. Possible read error: a much larger clone is one base away. The CDR3: CASSPRQGYEQFF. CDR3 DNA sequence: TGTGCCAGCAGCCCCCGACAGGGCTACGAGCAGTTCTTC. The V call is TRBV28, the J call TRBJ2-1; 7 nucleotides match TRBD1. Germline V gene sequence: CDR1 MDHEN, CDR2 SYDVKM. V lost 6 bases and J lost 10; bases outside the gene matches: 9. There are 13 residues in the CDR3.

This clonotype has at least ten counts. The V and J genes are TRBV7-7 and TRBJ2-2; 11 bases match TRBD2. Germline loops: CDR1 SSHAT, CDR2 FNYEAQ (reference sequence). The length of the CDR3 is 16 residues. With 3 bases clipped from V and 2 bases from J, the junction kept 2 bases outside the gene matches. CDR3 sequence: CASSLGTSGNTGELFF. The DNA for the CDR3 is TGTGCCAGCAGCTTGGGGACTAGCGGAAACACCGGGGAGCTGTTTTTT. The full variable domain, in which reference TRBV7-7 and TRBJ2-2 provide the parts outside the CDR3, is GAGVSQSPRYKVTKRGQDVTLRCDPISSHATLYWYQQALGQGPEFLTYFNYEAQPDKSGLPSDRFSAERPEGSISTLTIQRTEQRDSAMYRCASSLGTSGNTGELFFGEGSRLTVL.

The gene calls are TRBV12-3 or TRBV12-4 and TRBJ1-3; D not resolved. The length of the CDR3 is 13 residues. Trimming pared 3 bases from V and 0 bases from J, leaving 3 bases between. CDR3 in DNA: TGTGCCAGCAGTTTCACCTCTGGAAACACCATATATTTT. Translated, it gives CASSFTSGNTIYF.

This chain links TRBV24-1 with TRBJ1-2, with D unresolved. The CDR3 runs 14 residues. Germline V gene data show CDR1 as KGHDR and CDR2 as SFDVKD. V lost 12 bases and J lost 4, with 20 bases in between. Here the CDR3 DNA reads TGTGCCCCGTACCTCGTGCGGACGCCCTATGGCTACACCTTC. This encodes CAPYLVRTPYGYTF.

About this clonotype: The junction and the germline gene differ at one end; a read error may be behind it. The chain employs TRBV7-9 and TRBJ2-1, with D possibly being TRBD2 (6 bases). CDR1 and CDR2 (germline): SEHNR, FQNEAQ (reference sequence). There are 16 residues in the CDR3. CDR3 bases: TGTGCCAGCAGCCCGCGGGACGGCAGCCCGTACACTGAGCAGTTCTTC. It specifies CASSPRDGSPYTEQFF.

This clonotype was seen ten or more times. The rearrangement uses TRBV6-5 and TRBJ2-7; 7 positions agree with TRBD2. This CDR3 region has 15 residues. Losses at the gene ends were 6 bases for V and 2 bases for J; bases not matched to a gene: 10. CDR1 and CDR2 from the germline V gene are MNHEY and SVGAGI. As DNA, the CDR3 is TGTGCCAGCAGCCGGAGCGGGACCGACACCTACGAGCAGTACTTC. It specifies CASSRSGTDTYEQYF.

V and J are TRBV12-3 or TRBV12-4 and TRBJ2-3; D remains ambiguous. The CDR3 is 14 residues long. The V end was cut by 2 bases, the J end by 0 bases, with 6 bases between. In nucleotides, the CDR3 is TGTGCCAGCAGTTTACAGATTAGCACAGATACGCAGTATTTT. As protein: CASSLQISTDTQYF.

The V and J genes are TRBV10-3 and TRBJ2-5; D possibly uses TRBD1 or TRBD2 (6 bases each). Per the germline V gene, CDR1 is ENHRY and CDR2 is SYGVKD. The CDR3 consists of 14 residues. V lost 6 bases and J lost 2, with 13 bases in between. The CDR3 spells CAIRPQGLQETQYF. The CDR3, as DNA: TGTGCCATCAGGCCACAGGGACTGCAAGAGACCCAGTACTTC.

This clonotype was recorded at least ten times. The chain employs TRBV18 and TRBJ2-7; 8 bases are a match to TRBD1. Germline CDR1 and CDR2: KGHSH and LQKENI. The trim removed 4 bases at V and 6 bases at J, leaving 5 bases unmatched. CDR3 length equals 13 residues. The chain's CDR3 is CASSLDREGEQYF. In nucleotides, the CDR3 is TGTGCCAGCTCACTGGACAGGGAAGGCGAGCAGTACTTC.

This clonotype was observed at least ten times. The chain has TRBV7-2 and TRBJ2-1; D is possibly TRBD2 (5 bases). Germline values: CDR1 SGHTA, CDR2 FQGNSA. Trimming left V 0 bases short and J 8 bases short, with 11 bases between. The CDR3 length is 14 residues. The CDR3 protein is CASSLAREMDEQFF. The CDR3 DNA reads as TGTGCCAGCAGCTTAGCGAGGGAAATGGATGAGCAGTTCTTC. The full variable domain, with the rest looked up from reference TRBV7-2 and TRBJ2-1, is GAGVSQSPSNKVTEKGKDVELRCDPISGHTALYWYRQSLGQGLEFLIYFQGNSAPDKSGLPSDRFSAERTGGSVSTLTIQRTQQEDSAVYLCASSLAREMDEQFFGPGTRLTVL.

This clonotype appeared a few times. The chain links TRBV19 to TRBJ1-2; D gene uncertain. V was cut by 5 bases and J by 1 base, with 5 bases left in between. The CDR3 runs to 12 residues. Looked up from germline, CDR1 is LNHDA and CDR2 is SQIVND (reference sequence). The CDR3 region is CASSVYNYGYTF. The CDR3 nucleotides are TGTGCCAGTAGTGTGTATAACTATGGCTACACCTTC.

Ten or more counts support this clonotype. V gene TRBV10-3 combines with J gene TRBJ2-5; either TRBD1 or TRBD2 may fit D (6 bases each). CDR1 ENHRY and CDR2 SYGVKD come from the germline V gene. The CDR3 is 13 residues long. The V end was cut by 3 bases, the J end by 5 bases, with 10 bases between. CDR3: CAISERGAETQYF. The CDR3 DNA sequence: TGTGCCATCAGTGAAAGGGGGGCGGAGACCCAGTACTTC.

The table lists this clonotype with many counts. The chain carries TRBV6-1 and TRBJ1-5; 9 nucleotides match TRBD1. Germline CDR1 MNHNS, CDR2 SASEGT. The trim removed 6 bases at V and 2 bases at J, leaving 2 bases unmatched. The CDR3 has 14 amino acids. The CDR3 region has the DNA TGTGCCAGCAGGGGACAGGGAGGCAATCAGCCCCAGCATTTT. It is translated as CASRGQGGNQPQHF.

The table lists this clonotype with a few counts. V gene TRBV29-1 combines with J gene TRBJ1-2; 9 bases agree with TRBD1. Germline V gene sequence: CDR1 SQVTM, CDR2 ANQGSEA. The CDR3 runs to 15 residues. Trimming took 5 bases from V and 5 from J; bases not matched to a gene: 12. The CDR3 nucleotides are TGCAGCGTTAAAGGTTCGGGACAGGGCCAATATGGCTACACCTTC. Translated: CSVKGSGQGQYGYTF.

This clonotype showed up just a few times. The gene calls are TRBV2 and TRBJ1-6, with a tentative D call TRBD1 (5 bases). Germline CDR1 SNHLY, CDR2 FYNNEI. The CDR3 totals 13 residues. The V gene lost 10 bases and the J gene lost 7 bases, with 14 bases spanning the gap. CDR3 DNA sequence: TGTGCCACCCCCGGGACGGAAAATTCACCCCTCCACTTT. This gives the protein CATPGTENSPLHF.

The chain joins TRBV12-3 or TRBV12-4 to TRBJ2-3, with D possibly TRBD1 on 6 matching bases. With 2 bases removed from V and 2 bases from J, the gap between germline ends came to 8 bases. There are 14 residues in the CDR3. CDR3 DNA sequence: TGTGCCAGCAGTTTACAGGGGCTCACAGATACGCAGTATTTT. This translates into CASSLQGLTDTQYF.

V gene TRBV9 combines with J gene TRBJ2-1; D assignment may be TRBD1 or TRBD2 (5 bases each). With the DNA end fitting TRBJ2-5 better, the J assignment may be wrong. Germline CDR1 reads SGDLS; CDR2 reads YYNGEE. The CDR3 has 12 amino acids. The chain's CDR3 is CAGRIGAETQYF. CDR3 nucleotide sequence: TGTGCTGGACGGATCGGGGCGGAGACCCAGTACTTC.

The chain joins TRBV20-1 to TRBJ2-7, with D hard to call. V was trimmed by 2 bases and J by 0 bases, leaving 5 bases between them. The germline CDR1 and CDR2 sequences are DFQATT and SNEGSKA (reference sequence). The CDR3 consists of 12 residues. CDR3 loop: CSARQASYEQYF. The CDR3 bases are TGCAGTGCTAGACAGGCCTCCTACGAGCAGTACTTC.

This clonotype has a handful of counts. This rearrangement joins TRBV6-5 to TRBJ2-5; unclear D gene. CDR3 length: 15 residues. The germline CDR1 and CDR2 sequences are MNHEY and SVGAGI. V lost 2 bases to trimming and J lost 2 bases, with 12 bases between them. CDR3 residues: CASSYPLDGQETQYF. As DNA, the CDR3 is TGTGCCAGCAGTTACCCGCTGGACGGTCAAGAGACCCAGTACTTC.